Given below is one T cell receptor beta chain in context. Its antigen is currently unknown. Germline CDR1 is SGHVS and CDR2 is FQNEAQ. The CDR3 is made up of 12 amino acids. With 3 bases removed from V and 9 bases from J, the gap between germline ends came to 9 bases. The data derive from a study of CD8+ T cells in alopecia areata. General study points: A large proportion of expanded lesional clones were detected persisting in scalp and blood during tofacitinib.

Extracted from the samples, RNA was reverse transcribed into cDNA to serve as the sequencing template. Clones were read by immunoSEQ multiplex PCR, and TCRdb kept only the in-frame ones, dropping some. The sample has approximately 140,000 clones, around 83% seen once; the top ten hold around 14%. Treatment meaning: oral pan-JAK inhibitor, 5-10 mg twice daily. Sequencing was performed on CD8+ T cells sorted from blood, taken at week 4, from a patient treated with tofacitinib. This sequence originates from a human donor with alopecia areata. This chain joins TRBV7-8 and TRBJ2-1; TRBD1 might be the D (5 bases). The CDR3 loop reads CASSFLGLEQFF. The CDR3 nucleotides are TGTGCCAGCAGCTTTTTGGGGCTTGAGCAGTTCTTC.